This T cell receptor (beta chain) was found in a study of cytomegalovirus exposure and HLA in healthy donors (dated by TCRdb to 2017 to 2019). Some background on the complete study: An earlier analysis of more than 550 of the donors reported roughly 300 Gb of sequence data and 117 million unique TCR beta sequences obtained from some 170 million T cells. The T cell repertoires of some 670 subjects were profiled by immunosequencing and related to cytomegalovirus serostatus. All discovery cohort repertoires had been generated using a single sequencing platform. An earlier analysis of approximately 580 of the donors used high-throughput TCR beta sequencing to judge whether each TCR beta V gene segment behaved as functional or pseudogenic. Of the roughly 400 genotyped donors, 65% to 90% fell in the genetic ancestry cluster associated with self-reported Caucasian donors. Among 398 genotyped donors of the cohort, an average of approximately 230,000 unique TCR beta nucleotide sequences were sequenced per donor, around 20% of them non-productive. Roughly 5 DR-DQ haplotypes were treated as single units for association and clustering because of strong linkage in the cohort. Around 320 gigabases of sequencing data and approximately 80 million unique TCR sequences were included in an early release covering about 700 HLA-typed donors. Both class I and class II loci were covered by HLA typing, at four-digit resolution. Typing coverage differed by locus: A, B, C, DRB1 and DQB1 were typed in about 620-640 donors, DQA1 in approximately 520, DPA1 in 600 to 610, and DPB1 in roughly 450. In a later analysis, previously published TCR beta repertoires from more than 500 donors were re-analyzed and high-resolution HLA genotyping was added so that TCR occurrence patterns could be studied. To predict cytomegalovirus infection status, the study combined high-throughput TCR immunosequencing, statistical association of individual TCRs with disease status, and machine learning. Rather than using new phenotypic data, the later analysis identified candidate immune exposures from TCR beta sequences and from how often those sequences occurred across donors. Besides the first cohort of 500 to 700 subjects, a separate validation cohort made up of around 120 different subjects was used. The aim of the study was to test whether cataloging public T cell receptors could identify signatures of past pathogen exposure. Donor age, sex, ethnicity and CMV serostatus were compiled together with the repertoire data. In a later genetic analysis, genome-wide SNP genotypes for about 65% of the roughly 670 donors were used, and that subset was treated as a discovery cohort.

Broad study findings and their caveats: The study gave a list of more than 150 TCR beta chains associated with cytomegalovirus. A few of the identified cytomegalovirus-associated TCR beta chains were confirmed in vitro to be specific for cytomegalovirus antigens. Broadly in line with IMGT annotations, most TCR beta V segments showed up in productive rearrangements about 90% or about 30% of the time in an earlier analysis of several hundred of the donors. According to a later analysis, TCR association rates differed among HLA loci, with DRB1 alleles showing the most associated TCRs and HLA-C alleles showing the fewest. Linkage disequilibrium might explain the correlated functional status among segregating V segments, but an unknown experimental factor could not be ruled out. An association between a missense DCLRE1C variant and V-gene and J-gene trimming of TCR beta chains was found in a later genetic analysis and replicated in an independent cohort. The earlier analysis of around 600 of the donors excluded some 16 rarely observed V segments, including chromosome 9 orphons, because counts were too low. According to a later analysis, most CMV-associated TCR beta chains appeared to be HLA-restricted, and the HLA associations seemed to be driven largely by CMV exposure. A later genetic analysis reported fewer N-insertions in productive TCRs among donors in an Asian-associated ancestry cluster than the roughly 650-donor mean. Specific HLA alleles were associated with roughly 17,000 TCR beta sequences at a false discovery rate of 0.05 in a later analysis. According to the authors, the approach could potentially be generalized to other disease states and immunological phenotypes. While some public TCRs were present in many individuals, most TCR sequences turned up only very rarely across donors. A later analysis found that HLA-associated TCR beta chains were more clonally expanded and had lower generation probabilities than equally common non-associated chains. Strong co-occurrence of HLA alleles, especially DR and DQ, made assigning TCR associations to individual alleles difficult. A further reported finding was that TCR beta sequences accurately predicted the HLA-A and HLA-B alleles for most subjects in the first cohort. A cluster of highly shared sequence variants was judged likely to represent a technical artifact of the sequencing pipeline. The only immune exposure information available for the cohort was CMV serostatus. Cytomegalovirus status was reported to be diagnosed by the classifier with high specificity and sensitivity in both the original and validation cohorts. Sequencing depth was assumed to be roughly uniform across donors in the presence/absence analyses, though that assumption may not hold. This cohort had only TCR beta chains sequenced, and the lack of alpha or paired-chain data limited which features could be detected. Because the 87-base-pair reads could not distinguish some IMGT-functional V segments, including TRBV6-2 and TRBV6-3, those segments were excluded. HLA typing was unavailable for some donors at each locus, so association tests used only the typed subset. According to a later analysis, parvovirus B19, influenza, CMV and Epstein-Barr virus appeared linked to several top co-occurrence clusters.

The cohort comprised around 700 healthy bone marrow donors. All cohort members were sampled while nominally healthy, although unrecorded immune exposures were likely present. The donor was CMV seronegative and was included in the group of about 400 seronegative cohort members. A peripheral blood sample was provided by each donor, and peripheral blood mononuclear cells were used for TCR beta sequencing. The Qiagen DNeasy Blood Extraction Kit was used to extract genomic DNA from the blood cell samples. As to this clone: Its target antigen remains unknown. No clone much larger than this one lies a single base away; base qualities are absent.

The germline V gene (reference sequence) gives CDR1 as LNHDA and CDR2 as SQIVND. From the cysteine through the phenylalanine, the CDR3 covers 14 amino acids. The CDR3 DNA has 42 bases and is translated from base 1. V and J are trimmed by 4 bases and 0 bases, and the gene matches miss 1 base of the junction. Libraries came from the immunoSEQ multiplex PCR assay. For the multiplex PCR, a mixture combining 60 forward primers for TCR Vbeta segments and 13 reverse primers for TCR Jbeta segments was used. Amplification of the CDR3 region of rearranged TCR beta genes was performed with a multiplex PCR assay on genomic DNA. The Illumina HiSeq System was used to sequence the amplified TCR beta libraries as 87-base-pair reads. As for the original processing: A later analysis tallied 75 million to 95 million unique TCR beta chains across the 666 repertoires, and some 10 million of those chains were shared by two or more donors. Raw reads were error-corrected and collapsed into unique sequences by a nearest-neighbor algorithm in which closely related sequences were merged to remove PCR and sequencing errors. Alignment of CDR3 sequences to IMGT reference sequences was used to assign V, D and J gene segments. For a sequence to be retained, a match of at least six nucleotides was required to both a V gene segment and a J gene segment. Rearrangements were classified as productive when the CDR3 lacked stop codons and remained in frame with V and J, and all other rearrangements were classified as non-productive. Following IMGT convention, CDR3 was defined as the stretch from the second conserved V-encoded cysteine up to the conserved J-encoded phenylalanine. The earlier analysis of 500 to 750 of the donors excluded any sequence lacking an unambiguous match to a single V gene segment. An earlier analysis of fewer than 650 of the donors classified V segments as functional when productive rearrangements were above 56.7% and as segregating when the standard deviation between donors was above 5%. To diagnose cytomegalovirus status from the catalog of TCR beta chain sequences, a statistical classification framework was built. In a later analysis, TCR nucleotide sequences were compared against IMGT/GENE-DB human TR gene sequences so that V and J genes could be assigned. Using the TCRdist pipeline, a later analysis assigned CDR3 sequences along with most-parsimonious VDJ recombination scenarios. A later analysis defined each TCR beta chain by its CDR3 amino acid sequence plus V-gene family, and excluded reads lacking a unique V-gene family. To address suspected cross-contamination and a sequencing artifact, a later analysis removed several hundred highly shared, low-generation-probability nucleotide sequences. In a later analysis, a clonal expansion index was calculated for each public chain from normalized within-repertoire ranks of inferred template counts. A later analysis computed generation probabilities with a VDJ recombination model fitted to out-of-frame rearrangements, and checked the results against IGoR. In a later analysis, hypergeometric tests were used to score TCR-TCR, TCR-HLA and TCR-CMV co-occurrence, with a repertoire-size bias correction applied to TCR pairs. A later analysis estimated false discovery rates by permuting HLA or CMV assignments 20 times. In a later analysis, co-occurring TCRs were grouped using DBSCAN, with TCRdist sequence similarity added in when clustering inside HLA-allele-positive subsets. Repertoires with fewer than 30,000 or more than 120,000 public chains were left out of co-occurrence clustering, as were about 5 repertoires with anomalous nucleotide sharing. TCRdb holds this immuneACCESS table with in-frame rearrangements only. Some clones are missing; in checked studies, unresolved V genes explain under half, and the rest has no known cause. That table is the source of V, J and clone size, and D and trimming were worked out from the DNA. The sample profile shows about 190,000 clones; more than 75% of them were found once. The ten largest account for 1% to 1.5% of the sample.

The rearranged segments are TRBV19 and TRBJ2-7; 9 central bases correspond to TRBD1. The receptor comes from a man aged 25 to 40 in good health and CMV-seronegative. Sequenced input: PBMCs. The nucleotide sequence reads TGTGCCAGTAGTACGGGACAGGGCTCCTACGAGCAGTACTTC. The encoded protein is CASSTGQGSYEQYF.